The sequence of this TCR beta chain was determined in a study of cytomegalovirus exposure and HLA in healthy donors. The study, taken as a whole, reports: Most of the TCR beta V segments (in an earlier analysis) were productive either about 87% or about 30% of the time. Excluded: some indistinguishable V segments such as TRBV6-2 and TRBV6-3.

Trimming pared 3 bases from V and 4 bases from J, leaving 9 bases between. The CDR3 extends over 14 amino acids. Germline CDR1 LNHDA, CDR2 SQIVND (reference sequence). The PCR had 60 Vbeta and 13 Jbeta primers. Under the authors' procedure: An analysis performed later counted 70 million to 90 million unique TCR beta chains (roughly 9.9 million of them shared). Clones were sequenced by immunoSEQ multiplex PCR, and TCRdb holds only the in-frame ones, with some missing. V and J calls plus clone size are reproduced from that table; the DNA served to infer D and trimming. Here the sample spans about 220,000 clones, 75% to 90% being singletons. Concerning this clone: Its antigen remains unknown.

The sequenced sample consisted of PBMCs. V is TRBV19 and J is TRBJ2-2; maybe TRBD2 (5 bases). The source is a boy aged 2 to 9 in good health and CMV-seronegative. The CDR3 spells CASSMTGITGELFF. In DNA form, the CDR3 reads TGTGCCAGTAGTATGACCGGGATCACCGGGGAGCTGTTTTTT. Complete variable domain (other parts from reference TRBV19 and TRBJ2-2): DGGITQSPKYLFRKEGQNVTLSCEQNLNHDAMYWYRQDPGQGLRLIYYSQIVNDFQKGDIAEGYSVSREKKESFPLTVTSAQKNPTAFYLCASSMTGITGELFFGEGSRLTVL.